This T cell receptor beta chain was captured in a study of CD8+ T cells in alopecia areata. The V end was cut by 0 bases, the J end by 6 bases, with 13 bases between. The CDR3 consists of 14 residues. Germline CDR1 GTSNPN, CDR2 SVGIG (reference sequence). Described treatment: oral pan-JAK inhibitor, 5-10 mg twice daily. Peripheral blood and lesional scalp punch biopsies were taken from alopecia areata patients. As the sequencing template, cDNA was produced by extracting RNA and reverse transcribing it. Libraries were prepared by immunoSEQ multiplex PCR; TCRdb keeps only in-frame clonotypes and omits some of them. The sample shows 200,000 to 250,000 clones, over 60% of them seen only once.

This chain joins TRBV30 and TRBJ2-3, with unresolved D. The source is a human donor with alopecia areata. The specimen comprised CD4+ T cells sorted from blood, sampled at week 4, from a patient treated with tofacitinib. The CDR3 DNA reads as TGTGCCTGGAGTGTAGGGCAGCTAGGGGATACGCAGTATTTT. It translates to CAWSVGQLGDTQYF.